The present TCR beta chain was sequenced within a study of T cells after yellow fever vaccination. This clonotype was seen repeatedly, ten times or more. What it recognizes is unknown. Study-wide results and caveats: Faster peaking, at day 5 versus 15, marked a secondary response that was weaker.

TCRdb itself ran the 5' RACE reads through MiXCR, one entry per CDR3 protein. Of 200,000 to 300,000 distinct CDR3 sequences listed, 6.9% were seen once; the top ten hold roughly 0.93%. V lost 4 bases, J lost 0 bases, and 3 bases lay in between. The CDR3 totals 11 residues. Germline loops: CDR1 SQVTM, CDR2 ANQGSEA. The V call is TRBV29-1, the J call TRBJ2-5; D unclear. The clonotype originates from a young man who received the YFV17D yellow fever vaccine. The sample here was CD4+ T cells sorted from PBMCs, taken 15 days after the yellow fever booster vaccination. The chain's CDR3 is CSVAYQETQYF. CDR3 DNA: TGCAGCGTTGCTTACCAAGAGACCCAGTACTTC.